This is a list of T cell receptor beta chains from one sample in a study of shared clonotypes between healthy human individuals. Measured with immunoSEQ multiplex PCR; TCRdb has only the in-frame clones, and not every one. The sample yields more than 2,000,000 clones, around nine tenths seen once. Material: naive CD4+ T cells sorted from blood. The receptors shown here come from a young man in good health. The CDR3 runs from the conserved cysteine through the conserved F or W. A D gene is named only where the DNA matches it firmly. Size is omitted from some rows. Given values are once, few, many or a class for expanded clones.

J	size	V	D	CDR3	DNA
TRBJ2-7	once	TRBV18	-	CASSPPSSYEQYF	TGTGCCAGCTCACCACCATCCTCGTACGAGCAGTACTTC
TRBJ2-3	-	TRBV19	TRBD2	CASSRTSGRISDTQYF	TGTGCCAGTAGTAGAACTAGCGGGAGGATCTCAGATACGCAGTATTTT
TRBJ2-5	-	TRBV7-8	-	CASSLGVGLGETQYF	TGTGCCAGCAGCTTAGGGGTCGGGCTTGGGGAGACCCAGTACTTC
TRBJ1-3	-	TRBV19	TRBD1	CASRSHTGGGGNTIYF	TGTGCCAGTAGATCTCATACAGGGGGCGGTGGAAACACCATATATTTT
TRBJ1-2	-	TRBV7-2	TRBD1	CASSQGQGRYGYTF	TGTGCCAGCAGTCAAGGACAGGGTCGGTATGGCTACACCTTC
TRBJ2-5	-	TRBV7-9	TRBD1	CASSLGDRIQETQYF	TGTGCCAGCAGCTTAGGGGACAGGATACAAGAGACCCAGTACTTC
TRBJ2-7	-	TRBV10-3	TRBD1	CAISEQGQGNHF	TGTGCCATCAGTGAGCAAGGACAGGGGAATCACTTC
TRBJ1-4	-	TRBV7-2	-	CASSLDRATNEKLFF	TGTGCCAGCAGCTTAGACCGGGCAACTAATGAAAAACTGTTTTTT
TRBJ1-1	-	TRBV5-1	TRBD1	CASSGGQGKIATEAFF	TGCGCCAGCAGCGGGGGACAGGGTAAAATCGCCACTGAAGCTTTCTTT
TRBJ1-1	-	TRBV4-1	-	CASSLQGNTEAFF	TGCGCCAGCAGCCTCCAGGGGAACACTGAAGCTTTCTTT
TRBJ2-2	-	TRBV9	TRBD1	CASSVALGQGAKNTGELFF	TGTGCCAGCAGCGTAGCTCTGGGACAGGGGGCGAAGAACACCGGGGAGCTGTTTTTT
TRBJ1-1	-	TRBV29-1	TRBD1	CSVLQGAGTEAFF	TGCAGCGTTTTGCAGGGGGCGGGCACTGAAGCTTTCTTT
TRBJ2-2	-	TRBV5-5	-	CASSFTSTGELFF	TGTGCCAGCAGCTTCACGAGCACCGGGGAGCTGTTTTTT
TRBJ2-7	-	TRBV6-5	-	CASSTQGAYEQYF	TGTGCCAGCAGTACTCAGGGTGCCTACGAGCAGTACTTC
TRBJ2-6	-	TRBV27	-	CASSFQSSGANVLTF	TGTGCCAGCAGTTTTCAGAGCTCTGGGGCCAACGTCCTGACTTTC
TRBJ1-5	-	TRBV9	TRBD1	CASSGRARDRDGNQPQHF	TGTGCCAGCAGCGGTAGGGCCCGGGACAGGGATGGGAATCAGCCCCAGCATTTT
TRBJ2-7	few	TRBV7-9	-	CASSQSASYEQYF	TGTGCCAGCAGCCAAAGCGCGTCCTACGAGCAGTACTTC
TRBJ2-5	-	TRBV7-9	TRBD2	CASRMSGGGQETQYF	TGTGCCAGCAGGATGAGCGGGGGGGGGCAAGAGACCCAGTACTTC
TRBJ2-5	-	TRBV29-1	-	CSVARHQETQYF	TGCAGCGTTGCCAGGCATCAAGAGACCCAGTACTTC
TRBJ2-1	-	TRBV27	-	CASTRTRDNEQFF	TGTGCCAGCACCCGAACTAGGGACAATGAGCAGTTCTTC
TRBJ1-1	-	TRBV29-1	-	CSSRGAATEAFF	TGCAGCTCTCGCGGGGCGGCCACTGAAGCTTTCTTT
TRBJ2-3	-	TRBV11-2	-	CASSWGRADTQYF	TGTGCCAGCAGCTGGGGGCGGGCAGATACGCAGTATTTT
TRBJ2-1	-	TRBV5-1	-	CASTMSGGKYNEQFF	TGCGCCAGCACGATGTCGGGGGGCAAATACAATGAGCAGTTCTTC
TRBJ1-2	-	TRBV19	TRBD1	CASKSPQGNYGYTF	TGTGCCAGTAAATCGCCACAGGGGAACTATGGCTACACCTTC
TRBJ2-5	-	TRBV4-3	-	CASSQEASGGKTQYF	TGCGCCAGCAGCCAAGAGGCGTCCGGGGGAAAGACCCAGTACTTC
TRBJ2-3	-	TRBV29-1	TRBD1	CSVARQGTSDTQYF	TGCAGCGTGGCAAGACAGGGGACATCAGATACGCAGTATTTT
TRBJ2-7	once	TRBV7-9	-	CASSLEVGGSYEQYF	TGTGCCAGCAGCTTAGAGGTGGGAGGCTCCTACGAGCAGTACTTC
TRBJ2-1	-	TRBV6-5	TRBD2	CASSYSSGGSYNEQFF	TGTGCCAGCAGTTACTCTTCGGGGGGCTCCTACAATGAGCAGTTCTTC
TRBJ2-1	once	TRBV4-1	-	CASSQDFSGFSSYNEQFF	TGCGCCAGCAGCCAAGATTTTTCGGGTTTCAGCTCCTACAATGAGCAGTTCTTC
TRBJ1-4	-	TRBV2	-	CASRDRVSNEKLFF	TGTGCCAGCAGGGATAGGGTATCTAATGAAAAACTGTTTTTT
TRBJ2-7	-	TRBV5-1	TRBD1	CASSALLARDSYEQYF	TGCGCCAGCAGCGCCCTCCTAGCTCGGGACAGCTACGAGCAGTACTTC
TRBJ2-5	-	TRBV5-1	TRBD1	CASSSPGQGGETQYF	TGCGCCAGCAGCTCTCCGGGACAGGGCGGAGAGACCCAGTACTTC
TRBJ2-1	-	TRBV7-2	-	CASSSGLPPNEQFF	TGTGCCAGCAGCTCAGGACTCCCCCCCAATGAGCAGTTCTTC
TRBJ2-5	-	TRBV6-1	-	CASSEEVFRAAKETQYF	TGTGCCAGCAGTGAAGAGGTTTTCAGGGCCGCCAAAGAGACCCAGTACTTC
TRBJ2-3	-	TRBV4-2	TRBD2	CASAGRSTDTQYF	TGTGCCAGCGCCGGGAGGAGCACAGATACGCAGTATTTT
TRBJ2-7	-	TRBV7-8	TRBD1	CASSRGQGALEQYF	TGTGCCAGCAGCCGTGGTCAGGGGGCCCTCGAGCAGTACTTC
TRBJ2-3	-	TRBV5-1	-	CASRGDQRDTQYF	TGCGCCAGCAGGGGGGATCAAAGGGATACGCAGTATTTT
TRBJ1-3	-	TRBV28	-	CASKQFSGNTIYF	TGTGCCAGCAAACAGTTCTCTGGAAACACCATATATTTT
TRBJ1-2	once	TRBV5-1	-	CASSLGEINYGYTF	TGCGCCAGCAGCTTGGGGGAAATTAACTATGGCTACACCTTC
TRBJ1-5	-	TRBV28	-	CASSPEVGGRGRNQPQHF	TGTGCCAGCAGCCCCGAGGTTGGTGGGCGGGGGCGCAATCAGCCCCAGCATTTT
TRBJ2-1	-	TRBV5-6	-	CASSKRAPASFSYNEQFF	TGTGCCAGCAGCAAGAGGGCGCCAGCTAGTTTCTCCTACAATGAGCAGTTCTTC
TRBJ1-3	-	TRBV11-3	TRBD1	CASSLEGQGGHTIYF	TGTGCCAGCAGCTTAGAGGGTCAGGGGGGCCACACCATATATTTT
TRBJ1-6	once	TRBV6-6	-	CASTRGSPLHF	TGTGCCAGCACAAGAGGCTCACCCCTCCACTTT
TRBJ2-5	-	TRBV5-1	TRBD2	CASRPSSGGNEETQYF	TGCGCCAGCAGACCTTCTAGCGGGGGGAACGAAGAGACCCAGTACTTC
TRBJ2-5	-	TRBV7-9	TRBD1	CASSPPAGGETQYF	TGTGCCAGCAGCCCACCCGCAGGGGGAGAGACCCAGTACTTC
TRBJ2-7	-	TRBV5-1	-	CASSPITPSGAKNRGEQYF	TGCGCCAGCAGCCCCATTACCCCTTCAGGGGCAAAGAATAGGGGCGAGCAGTACTTC
TRBJ2-1	-	TRBV6-1	TRBD2	CASSGGGGPYNEQFF	TGTGCCAGCAGTGGCGGCGGGGGGCCCTACAATGAGCAGTTCTTC
TRBJ2-7	once	TRBV5-4	TRBD1	CASSSGQGGGYEQYF	TGTGCCAGCAGCTCGGGACAGGGAGGGGGTTACGAGCAGTACTTC
TRBJ1-1	-	TRBV5-6	-	CASSGEVGMNTEAFF	TGTGCCAGCAGCGGGGAGGTAGGGATGAACACTGAAGCTTTCTTT
TRBJ2-5	-	TRBV7-2	TRBD2	CASSLGGGETQYF	TGTGCCAGCAGCTTAGGGGGGGGAGAGACCCAGTACTTC